These T cell receptor beta chains were read from a single sample in a study of PD-L1 blockade in urothelial cancer. Method: immunoSEQ multiplex PCR; TCRdb's copy keeps in-frame clones and lacks some. The sample has about 43,000 clones; roughly four fifths are singletons. Specimen: PBMCs, collected around atezolizumab (anti-PD-L1) treatment. The receptors were sampled from a man between 60 and 75 years old with urothelial cancer. CDR3s include the opening cysteine and the closing phenylalanine or tryptophan. Each record gives: D gene, V gene, clone size, J gene, CDR3 protein, CDR3 DNA. D genes are given only for firm matches. Some rows mark clone size as missing; the rest say once, few, many or name a class of expanded clone.

TRBD1	TRBV5-5	NA	TRBJ2-2	CASSLAGTVNTGELFF	TGTGCCAGCAGCTTGGCCGGGACAGTCAACACCGGGGAGCTGTTTTTT
TRBD1	TRBV5-1	few	TRBJ2-2	CASSRDRKADGELFF	TGCGCCAGCAGCCGGGACAGGAAAGCGGACGGGGAGCTGTTTTTT
NA	TRBV7-9	NA	TRBJ1-4	CASSLALGVNEKLFF	TGTGCCAGCAGCTTAGCTTTGGGAGTTAATGAAAAACTGTTTTTT
NA	TRBV16	NA	TRBJ2-7	CASSPSGAGEQYF	TGTGCCAGCAGCCCATCCGGCGCCGGGGAGCAGTACTTC
TRBD2	TRBV6-5	NA	TRBJ2-1	CASRTSGGAYNEQFF	TGTGCCAGCAGGACTAGCGGGGGGGCCTACAATGAGCAGTTCTTC
TRBD1	TRBV28	NA	TRBJ2-7	CASSSGQGPYEQYF	TGTGCCAGCAGTTCCGGACAGGGCCCCTACGAGCAGTACTTC
TRBD1	TRBV5-6	NA	TRBJ1-6	CASSFGQGAANSPLHF	TGTGCCAGCAGCTTCGGACAGGGGGCGGCAAATTCACCCCTCCACTTT
TRBD1	TRBV7-9	NA	TRBJ1-1	CASSFRDRGPMNTEAFF	TGTGCCAGCAGCTTTAGGGACAGGGGACCCATGAACACTGAAGCTTTCTTT
TRBD2	TRBV7-9	NA	TRBJ2-7	CASSLGPLGGSSYEQYF	TGTGCCAGCAGCTTAGGCCCACTGGGAGGGAGCTCCTACGAGCAGTACTTC
TRBD1	TRBV7-8	NA	TRBJ2-3	CASSRTGGEDTQYF	TGTGCCAGCAGCCGGACAGGGGGCGAGGATACGCAGTATTTT
NA	TRBV21-1	NA	TRBJ2-7	CASSPSFFAGSYEQYF	TGTGCCAGCAGCCCCTCGTTCTTTGCCGGGTCGTACGAGCAGTACTTC
TRBD1	TRBV19	NA	TRBJ2-7	CASSRTGPSYEQYF	TGTGCCAGTAGTAGGACAGGGCCCTCCTACGAGCAGTACTTC
NA	TRBV21-1	NA	TRBJ1-5	CASEPSKQGASNQPQHF	TGTGCCAGCGAACCTTCGAAACAGGGGGCTAGCAATCAGCCCCAGCATTTT
NA	TRBV6-1	NA	TRBJ2-7	CASSETEVEEQYF	TGTGCCAGCAGTGAAACGGAGGTTGAGGAGCAGTACTTC
TRBD2	TRBV2	NA	TRBJ2-5	CASSDSGGRETQYF	TGTGCCAGCAGTGATTCGGGGGGGCGGGAGACCCAGTACTTC
NA	TRBV28	NA	TRBJ2-5	CASSLAQETQYF	TGTGCCAGCAGTTTAGCCCAGGAGACCCAGTACTTC
TRBD1	TRBV10-3	NA	TRBJ2-2	CATKGQPNTGELFF	TGTGCCACTAAGGGACAGCCGAACACCGGGGAGCTGTTTTTT
TRBD1	TRBV19	NA	TRBJ2-7	CASSTDRETYEQYF	TGTGCCAGTAGCACAGACAGGGAGACCTACGAGCAGTACTTC
TRBD1	TRBV15	NA	TRBJ1-5	CATRSRTGGNQPQHF	TGTGCCACCAGGTCTCGGACAGGGGGGAATCAGCCCCAGCATTTT
NA	TRBV5-1	NA	TRBJ1-6	CASSLVSGAGPLHF	TGCGCCAGCAGCTTGGTTTCAGGGGCGGGACCCCTCCACTTT
NA	TRBV27	NA	TRBJ1-1	CASSLSRNTEAFF	TGTGCCAGCAGTTTATCGAGGAACACTGAAGCTTTCTTT
NA	TRBV2	NA	TRBJ2-7	CASSEGIPAYEQYF	TGTGCCAGCAGTGAGGGCATACCCGCCTACGAGCAGTACTTC
NA	TRBV19	NA	TRBJ1-4	CASSINGEGKLFF	TGTGCCAGTAGTATTAACGGAGAGGGCAAACTGTTTTTT
NA	TRBV19	NA	TRBJ2-7	CASSSRTDPYEQYF	TGTGCCAGTAGTTCTCGGACAGATCCCTACGAGCAGTACTTC
TRBD1	TRBV19	NA	TRBJ2-7	CASSIGTGGSYEQYF	TGTGCCAGTAGTATAGGGACAGGGGGCTCCTACGAGCAGTACTTC
NA	TRBV19	NA	TRBJ1-6	CASSISGSSYNSPLHF	TGTGCCAGTAGTATAAGCGGGAGCTCCTATAATTCACCCCTCCACTTT
TRBD1	TRBV10-3	once	TRBJ2-5	CAISQQGQEETQYF	TGTGCCATCAGTCAACAGGGGCAGGAAGAGACCCAGTACTTC
TRBD2	TRBV7-3	NA	TRBJ2-3	CASSARGGLRDTQYF	TGTGCCAGCAGCGCCCGGGGGGGCCTTAGAGATACGCAGTATTTT
NA	TRBV5-4	NA	TRBJ1-1	CASSPEPGQIIEAFF	TGTGCCAGCAGCCCTGAACCGGGACAAATCATTGAAGCTTTCTTT
TRBD1	TRBV7-2	NA	TRBJ1-4	CASSPTGLGEKLFF	TGTGCCAGCAGCCCGACAGGGTTGGGTGAAAAACTGTTTTTT
TRBD1	TRBV2	few	TRBJ1-5	CASTQTGADQPQHF	TGTGCCAGCACCCAGACAGGGGCTGATCAGCCCCAGCATTTT
NA	TRBV28	NA	TRBJ1-1	CASSLEQIGGAFF	TGTGCCAGCAGTTTGGAACAGATCGGGGGAGCTTTCTTT
NA	TRBV29-1	once	TRBJ2-3	CSAAAGTDTQYF	TGCAGCGCGGCGGCGGGCACAGATACGCAGTATTTT
TRBD2	TRBV5-6	NA	TRBJ2-7	CASSLGLNYEQYF	TGTGCCAGCAGCCTGGGACTAAACTACGAGCAGTACTTC
TRBD1	TRBV29-1	NA	TRBJ2-3	CSAHVGTALGDTQYF	TGCAGCGCTCATGTAGGGACAGCCTTAGGGGATACGCAGTATTTT
TRBD2	TRBV6-4	NA	TRBJ2-2	CASSAWRGGGTGELFF	TGTGCCAGCAGTGCTTGGCGGGGGGGCGGCACCGGGGAGCTGTTTTTT
TRBD1	TRBV5-1	NA	TRBJ1-1	CASSLPGQGTEAFF	TGCGCCAGCAGCTTGCCGGGACAGGGCACTGAAGCTTTCTTT
NA	TRBV5-8	NA	TRBJ1-1	CASSLGTVLNTEAFF	TGTGCCAGCAGCTTAGGTACAGTTTTGAACACTGAAGCTTTCTTT
TRBD2	TRBV9	NA	TRBJ2-5	CASSEGLAGGTEQETQYF	TGTGCCAGCAGCGAGGGACTAGCGGGGGGAACCGAGCAAGAGACCCAGTACTTC
TRBD1	TRBV15	once	TRBJ1-5	CATSKGAGQPQHF	TGTGCCACCAGCAAGGGGGCTGGTCAGCCCCAGCATTTT
TRBD2	TRBV6-6	NA	TRBJ2-7	CASHGRVVYEQYF	TGTGCCAGCCATGGGAGGGTAGTCTACGAGCAGTACTTC
TRBD1	TRBV10-2	once	TRBJ1-4	CASSGANRGEEKLFF	TGCGCCAGCAGTGGGGCAAACAGGGGGGAGGAAAAACTGTTTTTT
NA	TRBV5-6	NA	TRBJ2-7	CASSPGGGLTYEQYF	TGTGCTAGCAGCCCTGGAGGGGGCCTCACCTACGAGCAGTACTTC
TRBD1	TRBV5-1	few	TRBJ2-1	CASSRTGPYNEQFF	TGCGCCAGCAGTAGGACAGGCCCCTACAATGAGCAGTTCTTC
NA	TRBV7-2	NA	TRBJ1-6	CATSQNNPVSDRGSPLHF	TGTGCCACCTCTCAAAACAACCCAGTATCTGACCGAGGCTCACCCCTCCACTTT
NA	TRBV10-2	NA	TRBJ2-7	CASSDAGAELYEQYF	TGCGCCAGCAGTGATGCAGGGGCCGAGCTCTACGAGCAGTACTTC
NA	TRBV15	NA	TRBJ2-5	CATSRDTRGEETQYF	TGTGCCACCAGCAGAGATACACGGGGAGAAGAGACCCAGTACTTC
TRBD1	TRBV19	many	TRBJ2-5	CASKAGTGTQTQYF	TGTGCCAGTAAAGCCGGGACAGGGACGCAGACCCAGTACTTC
NA	TRBV5-4	NA	TRBJ2-2	CASSLSGLKGGELFF	TGTGCCAGCAGCTTGAGCGGGCTGAAGGGCGGGGAGCTGTTTTTT
TRBD1	TRBV28	NA	TRBJ2-7	CASSLPPPLPGQISYEQYF	TGTGCCAGCAGTTTGCCGCCCCCACTACCGGGACAGATCTCCTACGAGCAGTACTTC